The present T cell receptor (beta chain) was sequenced within a study of blood T cell repertoires in COVID-19. Whole-study context: Some COVID-19 samples were acute and others convalescent; all came from the United States, Italy and Spain.

The CDR3 totals 14 residues. Germline lookup yields CDR1 KGHDR and CDR2 SFDVKD. Trimming shortened V by 4 bases and J by 5 bases, and 12 bases separated the two germline ends. Sequencing was performed with immunoSEQ multiplex PCR; in TCRdb, only in-frame clones are kept and a portion is missing. Among some 220,000 clones listed, approximately 85% were seen once. The chain links TRBV24-1 to TRBJ2-3; tentatively, D is TRBD1 (6 bases). Sequenced input: peripheral blood. This clonotype was obtained from a middle-aged man who had recovered from COVID-19. The CDR3 region has the DNA TGTGCCACCAGTGACCGAAAGGGGGAAGATACGCAGTATTTT. Amino acid sequence: CATSDRKGEDTQYF.